A selection of T cell receptor beta chains follows, all from one sample in a study of blood T cell repertoires in COVID-19. Only in-frame clones appear in the TCRdb table, and some are missing; sequencing was by immunoSEQ multiplex PCR. The repertoire holds a few hundred thousand clones, with 84% as singletons. The sequencing input was peripheral blood. The receptors derive from a woman in her thirties or forties who had recovered from COVID-19. CDR3s include the opening cysteine and the closing phenylalanine or tryptophan. A D gene is named only where the DNA matches it firmly. Clone sizes are given selectively: once, few, many, or a class where the clone is expanded.

V	size	J	length	D	CDR3	DNA
TRBV5-1	NA	TRBJ1-2	16	TRBD1	CASSSGQGGIDYGYTF	TGCGCCAGCAGCTCAGGACAGGGGGGGATAGACTATGGCTACACCTTC
TRBV6-2/TRBV6-3	NA	TRBJ1-1	13	NA	CASSYGTLPEAFF	TGTGCCAGCAGTTACGGGACACTACCGGAAGCTTTCTTT
TRBV5-1	NA	TRBJ2-3	18	TRBD2	CASSLGLAGVTSTDTQYF	TGCGCCAGCAGCTTGGGACTAGCGGGGGTCACTAGCACAGATACGCAGTATTTT
TRBV5-1	NA	TRBJ1-1	14	NA	CASSLNSQNTEAFF	TGCGCCAGCAGCTTGAACAGCCAGAACACTGAAGCTTTCTTT
TRBV6-6	NA	TRBJ2-7	14	TRBD2	CASSIRTSGGAQYF	TGTGCCAGCAGCATACGAACTAGCGGGGGAGCGCAGTACTTC
TRBV7-2	NA	TRBJ1-4	14	NA	CASSLDEGREKLFF	TGTGCCAGCAGCTTAGATGAGGGTCGCGAAAAACTGTTTTTT
TRBV19	few	TRBJ1-5	17	NA	CASSIDPAGPLNQPQHF	TGTGCCAGTAGTATAGATCCTGCAGGGCCTTTAAATCAGCCCCAGCATTTT
TRBV29-1	NA	TRBJ2-5	12	NA	CSVRVLEETQYF	TGCAGCGTCAGGGTCTTGGAAGAGACCCAGTACTTC
TRBV14	NA	TRBJ1-1	13	NA	CASSLGLTTEAFF	TGTGCCAGCAGCCTAGGACTTACGACTGAAGCTTTCTTT
TRBV5-4	NA	TRBJ2-7	16	NA	CASSLASGVLSYEQYF	TGTGCCAGCAGCTTGGCGTCAGGGGTTTTGTCCTACGAGCAGTACTTC
TRBV5-1	NA	TRBJ1-1	15	TRBD1	CASNPGQSFGTEAFF	TGCGCCAGCAACCCGGGACAGAGCTTTGGAACTGAAGCTTTCTTT
TRBV7-2	once	TRBJ2-1	14	TRBD1	CASSPTGTYNEQFF	TGTGCCAGCAGCCCGACAGGGACCTACAATGAGCAGTTCTTC
TRBV7-9	NA	TRBJ2-3	17	TRBD2	CASSSMSGLHSTDTQYF	TGTGCCAGCAGCTCAATGTCGGGACTACATAGCACAGATACGCAGTATTTT
TRBV7-9	NA	TRBJ1-2	15	NA	CASSTLLEGNYGYTF	TGTGCCAGCAGTACTTTATTGGAGGGTAACTATGGCTACACCTTC
TRBV9	many	TRBJ1-1	14	TRBD1	CASSVRGTGTEAFF	TGTGCCAGCAGCGTCAGGGGGACGGGGACTGAAGCTTTCTTT
TRBV2	once	TRBJ2-2	15	NA	CASSTQGANTGELFF	TGTGCCAGCAGCACCCAGGGCGCGAACACCGGGGAGCTGTTTTTT
TRBV7-9	NA	TRBJ1-4	16	NA	CASSFSPQGALEKLFF	TGTGCCAGCAGCTTTAGTCCCCAGGGCGCTCTTGAAAAACTGTTTTTT
TRBV6-5	NA	TRBJ2-1	14	NA	CASSRERSYNEQFF	TGTGCCAGCAGTCGGGAGCGTTCCTACAATGAGCAGTTCTTC
TRBV4-3	NA	TRBJ2-2	14	NA	CASSRGLSTGELFF	TGCGCCAGCAGCCGGGGGCTATCGACCGGGGAGCTGTTTTTT
TRBV4-3	once	TRBJ1-1	13	NA	CASSQGGNTEAFF	TGCGCCAGCAGCCAGGGGGGGAACACTGAAGCTTTCTTT
TRBV5-6	NA	TRBJ1-2	14	TRBD1	CASSQGGANYGYTF	TGTGCCAGCAGCCAGGGGGGAGCTAACTATGGCTACACCTTC
TRBV15	NA	TRBJ2-1	17	NA	CATSFGRGSRLYNEQFF	TGTGCCACCAGCTTTGGACGGGGGTCTAGGTTATACAATGAGCAGTTCTTC
TRBV7-9	NA	TRBJ2-3	14	NA	CASSLGQALDTQYF	TGTGCCAGCAGCTTAGGGCAGGCCCTAGATACGCAGTATTTT
TRBV19	NA	TRBJ2-2	18	NA	CATQVRGGASTNTGELFF	TGTGCCACCCAAGTTCGTGGGGGGGCTAGCACGAACACCGGGGAGCTGTTTTTT
TRBV4-3	once	TRBJ2-7	15	TRBD2	CASSPTGLAGSEQYF	TGCGCCAGCAGCCCAACGGGACTAGCGGGAAGCGAGCAGTACTTC